The present T cell receptor beta chain was sequenced within a study of HIV-infected patients and healthy controls. TCRdb re-called the 5' RACE reads with MiXCR, one entry per CDR3 protein. The data contain some 67,000 distinct CDR3 sequences, about 16% of them singletons. This CDR3 comprises 13 residues. Per the germline V gene, CDR1 is SGHTA and CDR2 is FQGNSA. Trimming left V 3 bases short and J 4 bases short, with 9 bases between. The clonotype comes from a human donor in good health. The gene calls are TRBV7-2 and TRBJ1-2; D remains ambiguous. Sequenced input: CD4+ T cells from blood. The CDR3 DNA reads as TGTGCCAGCAGCTTGGGAGTCGCCTATGGCTACACCTTC. It codes for CASSLGVAYGYTF. Variable domain in full (rest from reference TRBV7-2 and TRBJ1-2): GAGVSQSPSNKVTEKGKDVELRCDPISGHTALYWYRQSLGQGLEFLIYFQGNSAPDKSGLPSDRFSAERTGGSVSTLTIQRTQQEDSAVYLCASSLGVAYGYTFGSGTRLTVV.